The present TCR beta chain was sequenced within a study of CD8 T cells in Susac syndrome. The CDR3 is made up of 12 amino acids. Germline V CDR1 and CDR2: DFQATT, SNEGSKA (reference sequence). Trimming stripped 5 bases from V and 2 bases from J, with 7 bases between. Reverse transcription of roughly 0.5 to 1 ug RNA was performed with random hexamers. It was immunoSEQ multiplex PCR that amplified TCR beta CDR3 across 54 Vbeta and 13 Jbeta. TCRdb re-analysed the immunoSEQ multiplex PCR reads in MiXCR, keeping a single row per CDR3 protein. Found here are about 250,000 distinct CDR3 sequences, around 93% of them singletons; the top ten hold less than 0.075%.

The sample was CD4+ T cells from PBMCs. The sequence was obtained from a human donor with multiple sclerosis. The rearrangement joins TRBV20-1 to TRBJ1-5; D is undetermined. CDR3 DNA: TGCAGTGCTGAGATGGGCAATCAGCCCCAGCATTTT. This translates into CSAEMGNQPQHF.